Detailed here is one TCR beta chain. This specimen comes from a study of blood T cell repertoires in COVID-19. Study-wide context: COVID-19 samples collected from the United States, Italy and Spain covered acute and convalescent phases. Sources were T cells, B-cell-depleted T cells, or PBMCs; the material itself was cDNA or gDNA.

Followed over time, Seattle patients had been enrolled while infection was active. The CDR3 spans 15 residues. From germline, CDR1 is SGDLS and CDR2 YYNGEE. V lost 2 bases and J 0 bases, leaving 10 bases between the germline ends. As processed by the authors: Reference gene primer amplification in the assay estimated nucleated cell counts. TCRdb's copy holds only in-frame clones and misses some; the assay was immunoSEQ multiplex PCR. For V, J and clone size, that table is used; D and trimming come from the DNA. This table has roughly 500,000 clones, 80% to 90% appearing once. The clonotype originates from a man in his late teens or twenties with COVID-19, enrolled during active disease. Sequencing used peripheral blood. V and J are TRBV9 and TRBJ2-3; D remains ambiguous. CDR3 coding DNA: TGTGCCAGCAGCGTTCTGACGACTAGCACAGATACGCAGTATTTT. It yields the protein CASSVLTTSTDTQYF.